In this sample, the clone carrying this TCR beta chain turned up a few times. Its antigen remains unknown. The CDR3 is made up of 14 amino acids. V trimming: 6 bases; J trimming: 6 bases; junction bases outside the gene matches: 10. CDR1 LNHDA and CDR2 SQIVND come from the germline V gene (reference sequence). In the PCR, 60 Vbeta and 13 Jbeta primers were used. The method was immunoSEQ multiplex PCR; TCRdb's version includes in-frame clones alone and lacks a portion of them. The table records approximately 120,000 clones, about 70% of them present only once. This sample was taken from a study of cytomegalovirus exposure and HLA in healthy donors. Notes on the study in general: It is likely that the observed cluster of highly shared sequence variants was a sequencing artifact.

The records omit this donor's CMV serostatus. This chain connects TRBV19 to TRBJ1-2; the match to TRBD1 covers 7 bases. The receptor's source is a human donor in good health. The sample was PBMCs. Here the CDR3 DNA reads TGTGCCAGTAGGCCCCAACTTACAGGGGATGGCTACACCTTC. It yields the protein CASRPQLTGDGYTF.